These T cell receptor beta chains were read from a single sample in a study of blood T cell repertoires in COVID-19. TCRdb's table, derived via immunoSEQ multiplex PCR, lists solely in-frame clones and lacks some. This sample has 270,000 or so clones, with around 90% found just once. The specimen sequenced was PBMCs or T cells enriched from blood (not recorded which). All receptors come from a woman younger than 45 with acute COVID-19. Both conserved end residues are part of each CDR3. The D gene is left open where the match is weak. Part of the rows lack a size; the others show once, few, many or a class for expanded clones.

d_gene: TRBD1; j_gene: TRBJ1-4; v_gene: TRBV28; abundance: .; CDR3nt: TGTGCCAGCAGTTTGGACAGGGGGTATGATAATGAAAAACTGTTTTTT; CDR3aa: CASSLDRGYDNEKLFF
d_gene: TRBD2; j_gene: TRBJ2-1; v_gene: TRBV19; abundance: .; CDR3nt: TGTGCCAGTAGTATAGCTAGCGGGAGTAAAAATGAGCAGTTCTTC; CDR3aa: CASSIASGSKNEQFF
d_gene: TRBD1; j_gene: TRBJ1-2; v_gene: TRBV5-4; abundance: .; CDR3nt: TGTGCCAGCAGCCCGGGACAGCTTAGTGACTATGGCTACACCTTC; CDR3aa: CASSPGQLSDYGYTF
d_gene: TRBD2; j_gene: TRBJ2-1; v_gene: TRBV7-3; abundance: .; CDR3nt: TGTGCCAGCAGCCCACTAGCGGGAGTTACCAATGAGCAGTTCTTC; CDR3aa: CASSPLAGVTNEQFF
d_gene: .; j_gene: TRBJ2-3; v_gene: TRBV30; abundance: .; CDR3nt: TGTGCCTGGAAATTGGGCGGGAACACAGATACGCAGTATTTT; CDR3aa: CAWKLGGNTDTQYF
d_gene: TRBD2; j_gene: TRBJ2-2; v_gene: TRBV30; abundance: .; CDR3nt: TGTGCCTGGAGTGTACTCTCTAGCGGGAGTGTGTACACCGGGGAGCTGTTTTTT; CDR3aa: CAWSVLSSGSVYTGELFF
d_gene: .; j_gene: TRBJ2-1; v_gene: TRBV30; abundance: .; CDR3nt: TGTGCCTTTCGACTAGAGCGGCGTTCCTACAATGAGCAGTTCTTC; CDR3aa: CAFRLERRSYNEQFF
d_gene: .; j_gene: TRBJ1-2; v_gene: TRBV5-4; abundance: .; CDR3nt: TGTGCCAGCAGTACTACTACAGGGCTGGGAGGCTACACCTTC; CDR3aa: CASSTTTGLGGYTF
d_gene: TRBD2; j_gene: TRBJ2-1; v_gene: TRBV15; abundance: .; CDR3nt: TGTGCCACCAGCAGAGAACCGGGACTAGCGGGAGGCACCTACAATGAGCAGTTCTTC; CDR3aa: CATSREPGLAGGTYNEQFF
d_gene: TRBD2; j_gene: TRBJ2-2; v_gene: TRBV5-1; abundance: .; CDR3nt: TGCGCCAGCAGCTTGCGCCCTAGCGGGAGCGACACCGGGGAGCTGTTTTTT; CDR3aa: CASSLRPSGSDTGELFF
d_gene: .; j_gene: TRBJ2-2; v_gene: TRBV10-3; abundance: .; CDR3nt: TGTGCCATCAGTCCCCCCGGGCGGGGAACCGGGGAGCTGTTTTTT; CDR3aa: CAISPPGRGTGELFF
d_gene: TRBD2; j_gene: TRBJ2-7; v_gene: TRBV4-1; abundance: .; CDR3nt: TGCGCCAGCAGCCAAGTTGAGACTAGCGGCTACGAGCAGTACTTC; CDR3aa: CASSQVETSGYEQYF
d_gene: .; j_gene: TRBJ1-4; v_gene: TRBV30; abundance: .; CDR3nt: TGTGCCTGGAGTGTACTTAGGTCGGAGGGCCTGACTAATGAAAAACTGTTTTTT; CDR3aa: CAWSVLRSEGLTNEKLFF
d_gene: .; j_gene: TRBJ2-1; v_gene: TRBV29-1; abundance: .; CDR3nt: TGCAGCGTTGAAGACCACCGACAGAGTATATACAATGAGCAGTTCTTC; CDR3aa: CSVEDHRQSIYNEQFF
d_gene: TRBD2; j_gene: TRBJ2-7; v_gene: TRBV5-1; abundance: .; CDR3nt: TGCGCCAGCAGTCGGGCGGGAGGCACGACTGAAGAGCAGTACTTC; CDR3aa: CASSRAGGTTEEQYF
d_gene: TRBD2; j_gene: TRBJ2-1; v_gene: TRBV28; abundance: .; CDR3nt: TGTGCCAGCAGTTTATTTGGGACTACCAACAATGAGCAGTTCTTC; CDR3aa: CASSLFGTTNNEQFF
d_gene: TRBD2; j_gene: TRBJ2-3; v_gene: TRBV27; abundance: .; CDR3nt: TGTGCCAGCAGTAACCCCCCGGGTAGCGGGAGTTTTACAGATACGCAGTATTTT; CDR3aa: CASSNPPGSGSFTDTQYF
d_gene: TRBD1; j_gene: TRBJ1-2; v_gene: TRBV6-5; abundance: .; CDR3nt: TGTGCCAGCACCACCGCACAGGGGCATGGCTACACCTTC; CDR3aa: CASTTAQGHGYTF
d_gene: TRBD2; j_gene: TRBJ2-7; v_gene: TRBV27; abundance: few; CDR3nt: TGTGCCAGCAGCCGTAGCGGGAGGAATAGGGAGCAGTACTTC; CDR3aa: CASSRSGRNREQYF
d_gene: .; j_gene: TRBJ2-3; v_gene: TRBV9; abundance: .; CDR3nt: TGTGCCAGCAGCCCAGGGTCCCCGACAGATACGCAGTATTTT; CDR3aa: CASSPGSPTDTQYF
d_gene: TRBD2; j_gene: TRBJ2-7; v_gene: TRBV4-2; abundance: .; CDR3nt: TGTGCCAGCAGCCGCGGACTAGCGGTGAGCTACGAGCAGTACTTC; CDR3aa: CASSRGLAVSYEQYF
d_gene: TRBD2; j_gene: TRBJ2-1; v_gene: TRBV6-5; abundance: .; CDR3nt: TGTGCCAGCAGTCCTAGCGGGACTACCTACAATGAGCAGTTCTTC; CDR3aa: CASSPSGTTYNEQFF
d_gene: TRBD2; j_gene: TRBJ2-7; v_gene: TRBV10-3; abundance: .; CDR3nt: TGTGCCATCAGTGGGGGGCGGGAGGGCTCCTACGAGCAGTACTTC; CDR3aa: CAISGGREGSYEQYF
d_gene: .; j_gene: TRBJ2-4; v_gene: TRBV5-1; abundance: few; CDR3nt: TGCGCCAGCAGCCCCGGACGGGAGACTCACATTCAGTACTTC; CDR3aa: CASSPGRETHIQYF
d_gene: .; j_gene: TRBJ1-1; v_gene: TRBV25-1; abundance: once; CDR3nt: TGTGCCAGCAGTAAAAGTCAGGGGAGCACTGAAGCTTTCTTT; CDR3aa: CASSKSQGSTEAFF
d_gene: .; j_gene: TRBJ2-7; v_gene: TRBV19; abundance: .; CDR3nt: TGTGCCAGTAGTAGACGTTGGGGAGGAACCTACGAGCAGTACTTC; CDR3aa: CASSRRWGGTYEQYF
d_gene: .; j_gene: TRBJ2-5; v_gene: TRBV21-1; abundance: .; CDR3nt: TGTGCCAGCAGCCCCCGTGGTGGAGGCCCGGGGACCCAGTACTTC; CDR3aa: CASSPRGGGPGTQYF
d_gene: TRBD2; j_gene: TRBJ2-1; v_gene: TRBV29-1; abundance: medium-sized; CDR3nt: TGCAGCGTTGAAGGAGGGCTAGCGGGAGCTTGGAACAATGAGCAGTTCTTC; CDR3aa: CSVEGGLAGAWNNEQFF